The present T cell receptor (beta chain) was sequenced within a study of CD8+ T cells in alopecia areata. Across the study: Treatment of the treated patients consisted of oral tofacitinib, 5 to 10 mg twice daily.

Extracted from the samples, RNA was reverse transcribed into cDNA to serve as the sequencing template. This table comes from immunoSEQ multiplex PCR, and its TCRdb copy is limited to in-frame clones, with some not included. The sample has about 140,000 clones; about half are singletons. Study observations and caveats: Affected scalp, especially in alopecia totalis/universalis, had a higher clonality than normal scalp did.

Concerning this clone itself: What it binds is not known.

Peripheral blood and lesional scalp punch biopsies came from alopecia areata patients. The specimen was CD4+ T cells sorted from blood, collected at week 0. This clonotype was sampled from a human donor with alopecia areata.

DNA for the CDR3: TGTGCCAGCAAGGGACAGGGGAGCAATCAGCCCCAGCATTTT. Translated: CASKGQGSNQPQHF. V gene TRBV27 combines with J gene TRBJ1-5; 10 bases are a match to TRBD1. The germline CDR1 and CDR2 sequences are MNHEY and SMNVEV (reference sequence). The junction had 1 base not matched to a gene; V was cut back by 7 bases and J by 1 base. This CDR3 region has 14 residues.